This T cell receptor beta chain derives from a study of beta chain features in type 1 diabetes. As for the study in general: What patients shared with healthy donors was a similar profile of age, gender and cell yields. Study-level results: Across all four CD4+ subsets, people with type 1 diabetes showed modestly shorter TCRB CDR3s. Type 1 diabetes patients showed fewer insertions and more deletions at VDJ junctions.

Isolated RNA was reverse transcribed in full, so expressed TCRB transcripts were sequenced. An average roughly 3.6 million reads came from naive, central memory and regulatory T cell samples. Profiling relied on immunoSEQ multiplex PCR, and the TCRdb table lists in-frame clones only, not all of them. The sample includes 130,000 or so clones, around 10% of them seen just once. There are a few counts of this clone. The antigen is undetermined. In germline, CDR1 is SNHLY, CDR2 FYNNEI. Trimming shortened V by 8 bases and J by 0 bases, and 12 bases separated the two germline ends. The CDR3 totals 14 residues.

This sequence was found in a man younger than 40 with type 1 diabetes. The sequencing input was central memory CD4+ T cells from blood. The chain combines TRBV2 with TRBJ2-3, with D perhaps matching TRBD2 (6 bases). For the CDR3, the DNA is TGTGCCAGCCGGATGGAGGGGAGCACAGATACGCAGTATTTT. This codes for CASRMEGSTDTQYF.